This T cell receptor (beta chain) was found in a study of OX40 agonist ivuxolimab in advanced cancers. Study at large: Patients enrolled in dose escalation were diagnosed with hepatocellular carcinoma, melanoma, renal cell or head and neck cancer.

Worth noting for this clone: Antigen specificity is unknown.

Study results and limitations: In the 0.1-3.0 mg/kg groups, partial responders showed among the lowest expansion.

With autoimmune disease history or systemic immunosuppression, patients were excluded. Data came from immunoSEQ multiplex PCR; TCRdb stores just in-frame clones and leaves some out. The table includes tens of thousands of clones, about 93% detected once. CDR1 is MDHEN, CDR2 SYDVKM, per germline. The CDR3 is 14 residues long. V trimming: 7 bases; J trimming: 3 bases; junction bases outside the gene matches: 9. This chain links TRBV28 with TRBJ2-7, with 7 bases lining up with TRBD1. This TCR was recovered from an adult with an advanced solid tumor such as melanoma, head and neck, liver or kidney cancer. The input for sequencing was CD4+ or CD8+ T cells sorted from blood, taken in a trial of the OX40 agonist ivuxolimab. The CDR3 loop reads CASTRTGVIYEQYF. CDR3 nucleotide sequence: TGTGCCAGCACCCGCACAGGGGTGATCTACGAGCAGTACTTC.